This section outlines one T cell receptor beta chain sequence together with its context. The identical CDR3 is also encoded by other nucleotide sequences in the sample. Sequencing used immunoSEQ multiplex PCR; TCRdb keeps in-frame clones, though not all of them. The repertoire holds 150,000 to 200,000 clones, with about 85% as singletons. The CDR3 spans 15 residues. The V segment lost 4 bases and the J segment 2 bases; nucleotides outside the gene matches: 9. CDR1 and CDR2 (germline): SGHRS, YFSETQ. These data belong to a study of blood T cell repertoires in COVID-19. Study-level information: Acute and convalescent COVID-19 samples came from the United States, Italy and Spain.

The sequenced sample was PBMCs or T cells enriched from blood (not recorded which). This clonotype originated in a woman between 50 and 59 years old who had recovered from COVID-19. The rearrangement uses TRBV5-1 and TRBJ2-7, with 7 positions matching TRBD1. The CDR3 is CASSPGTALTYEQYF. The CDR3 region has the DNA TGCGCCAGCAGCCCGGGGACAGCTCTAACCTACGAGCAGTACTTC.